The 32 T cell receptor beta chains in this list originate from one sample, sequenced in a study of tumor and adjacent non-tumor tissue in lung cancer. The template was RNA from unsorted bulk tissue. Three rounds of nested PCR, following a modified ARM-PCR protocol, produced the TCRbeta library. TCRdb used MiXCR to reprocess the multiplex PCR reads, holding one entry per CDR3 protein. This sample has over 100,000 distinct CDR3 sequences, with more than 60% found just once. The specimen was lung tumor tissue. The source of these receptors is a woman aged 60-75 years with non-small cell lung cancer.

Note on this clonotype: Given a much more abundant clone one base away, this may be a read error. The CDR3 sequence is CASSPDPPRANTGEPFF. As DNA, the CDR3 is TGTGCCAGCAGCCCAGACCCCCCGAGGGCGAACACCGGGGAGCCGTTTTTT. This chain joins TRBV6-2 or TRBV6-3 and TRBJ2-2; TRBD2 is a possible D gene (5 bases). Germline lookup yields CDR1 MNHEY and CDR2 SVGEGT. CDR3 length: 17 residues.

This clonotype was detected only once. The CDR3: CASRMTVGNYQPQHF. DNA of the CDR3: TGTGCCAGCAGAATGACAGTCGGCAACTATCAGCCCCAGCATTTT. This chain uses TRBV6-5 with TRBJ1-5; TRBD1 might be the D (5 bases). CDR3 length: 15 amino acids. CDR1 and CDR2 from the germline V gene are MNHEY and SVGAGI. V lost 6 bases to trimming and J lost 5 bases, with 17 bases between them.

As concerns this clonotype: At one boundary the junction diverges from the germline segment, which might be a read error. The genes are TRBV6-1 and TRBJ1-5; D unclear. This CDR3 comprises 17 residues. The germline gives CDR1 MNHNS, CDR2 SASEGT. Written as DNA, the CDR3 is TGTCCCAGCAGTGAGGGTAAGACGACGGGGAGCAATCAGCCTCAGCATTTT. It is translated as CPSSEGKTTGSNQPQHF.

This rearrangement joins TRBV4-3 to TRBJ2-3; 8 positions agree with TRBD2. CDR1 and CDR2 from the germline V gene are LGHNA and YSLEER. CDR3 size: 15 residues. CDR3 coding DNA: TGCTCCAACAGCCAAGAGAGCGGGAGAGCAGATACGCAGTATTTT. This sequence encodes CSNSQESGRADTQYF.

Details on this clonotype: It may be a read error: a sequence one base away is much more abundant. The rearrangement links TRBV4-2 to TRBJ1-4; perhaps TRBD1 as D (5 bases). Looked up from germline, CDR1 is LGHNA and CDR2 is YNFKEQ. CDR3 length: 16 residues. The CDR3 sequence: CASNQVTVATNEKLFF. The CDR3 DNA sequence: TGTGCCAGCAACCAAGTGACAGTTGCAACTAATGAAAAACTGTTTTTT.

In the case of this clonotype: Germline is not matched at one junction end, which may reflect a read error. The J gene is TRBJ2-1, the V gene TRBV11-3; 9 bases match TRBD2. The CDR3 is 17 amino acids. The germline V gene encodes CDR1 SGHNT and CDR2 YENEEA. The CDR3 spells CACSLELNSGSHNEHFF. The CDR3, as DNA: TGTGCCTGCAGCTTAGAGTTAAATAGCGGGAGCCACAATGAGCACTTCTTC.

Points on this clonotype: A much larger clone lies a single base off, so this may be a read error. CDR3 in amino acids: CASMPYSAAYNEQFF. In DNA form, the CDR3 reads TGTGCCAGCATGCCCTACTCAGCGGCATACAATGAGCAGTTCTTC. The chain joins TRBV12-3 or TRBV12-4 to TRBJ2-1; D is perhaps TRBD2 (5 bases). With 7 bases removed from V and 4 bases from J, the gap between germline ends came to 17 bases. The length of the CDR3 is 15 residues.

As concerns this clonotype: A much larger clone differs from this one at a single base, so this may be a read error. The chain has TRBV6-6 and TRBJ1-1; a possible D gene is TRBD1 (6 bases). Germline CDR1 reads MNHNY; CDR2 reads SVGAGI (reference sequence). This CDR3 is built from 12 residues. The CDR3 DNA sequence: TGTACCAGCTCCAGGGGGAACACTGAAGCTTTCTTT. This sequence encodes CTSSRGNTEAFF.

The rearrangement uses TRBV20-1 and TRBJ2-1; D remains unclear. The germline CDR1 and CDR2 sequences are DFQATT and SNEGSKA (reference sequence). Trimming stripped 7 bases from V and 16 bases from J, with 14 bases between. The CDR3 runs to 9 residues. CDR3 sequence: CSVGNGQFF. As DNA, the CDR3 is TGCAGTGTGGGGAATGGGCAATTCTTC.

This clonotype was seen many times. The chain links TRBV6-5 to TRBJ2-7; D gene unclear. The CDR3 extends over 13 amino acids. Germline CDR1 is MNHEY and CDR2 is SVGAGI. Trimming took 4 bases from V and 0 from J, leaving 7 bases between them. Written as DNA, the CDR3 is TGTGCCAGCAGTTCCTTGAGCTCCTACGAGCAGTACTTC. This codes for CASSSLSSYEQYF.

In the case of this clonotype: The junction departs from the called germline gene at one end, perhaps through a read error. The rearrangement uses TRBV7-2 and TRBJ2-3; D ambiguous. Germline V gene sequence: CDR1 SGHTA, CDR2 FQGNSA. CDR3 length equals 14 residues. The CDR3 DNA reads TGTGCCAGCTGCCTTACTCGCGTCCCAGATATGCAGTATTTT. This codes for CASCLTRVPDMQYF.

This clonotype has a count of ten or more. The chain employs TRBV5-1 and TRBJ2-5; D unclear. CDR3 size: 13 residues. Germline CDR1 and CDR2: SGHRS and YFSETQ. The V gene lost 4 bases and the J gene lost 5 bases, with 12 bases spanning the gap. DNA of the CDR3: TGCGCCAGCAGCGATCGTCTAGGGGAGACCCAGTACTTC. Translation gives CASSDRLGETQYF.

With respect to this clonotype: Given a much more abundant clone one base away, this may be a read error. The rearrangement joins TRBV5-1 to TRBJ1-1; possible D gene TRBD1, 6 bases. The CDR3 extends over 15 amino acids. Germline CDR1 reads SGHRS; CDR2 reads YFSETQ. Trimming pared 4 bases from V and 8 bases from J, leaving 21 bases between. The CDR3 reads CASSRGQDSPSEAFF. The DNA of the CDR3 is TGCGCCAGCAGCCGGGGCCAGGACAGTCCGTCGGAAGCTTTCTTT.

A remark on this clonotype: A much larger clone lies one base from this, so it may be a read error. The chain uses TRBV12-3 or TRBV12-4 and TRBJ2-2, with D maybe TRBD2 (5 bases). The germline V and J ends were trimmed by 5 bases and 3 bases, with 19 bases remaining between them. The CDR3 has 17 amino acids. Here the CDR3 DNA reads TGTGCCAGCAGTACCGACTACGAGAATCAGGACACCGGGGAGCTGTTTTTT. Translating gives CASSTDYENQDTGELFF.

As regards this clonotype: A read error is possible here, since a much larger clone lies one base away. This rearrangement joins TRBV6-1 to TRBJ2-2; 8 bases align to TRBD1. In germline, CDR1 is MNHNS, CDR2 SASEGT. The CDR3 is made up of 15 amino acids. This CDR3 is CTSRGQGRNTGELFF. Here the CDR3 DNA reads TGTACCAGCAGAGGACAGGGCCGGAACACCGGGGAGCTGTTTTTT.

The chain links TRBV11-2 to TRBJ2-3; possible D gene TRBD2, 5 bases. The V gene lost 8 bases and the J gene lost 2 bases, with 17 bases spanning the gap. There are 15 residues in the CDR3. Germline CDR1 and CDR2: SGHAT and FQNNGV. CDR3 sequence reads: CASCANGMATDTQYF. The CDR3 region has the DNA TGTGCCAGCTGCGCCAACGGGATGGCCACAGATACGCAGTATTTT.

This clonotype was recorded a few times. A much bigger clone sits one base away, suggesting this may be a read error. The chain has TRBV20-1 and TRBJ2-1; maybe TRBD2 (5 bases). The germline V gene has CDR1 DFQATT and CDR2 SNEGSKA (reference sequence). The length of the CDR3 is 20 residues. The ends were cut back, 6 bases at V and 8 bases at J, with 38 bases in the middle. CDR3 residues: CSATFDSAFSRTGSADEQFF. Here the CDR3 DNA reads TGCAGTGCGACCTTCGATTCGGCCTTCAGTAGGACGGGATCGGCGGATGAGCAGTTCTTC.

As regards this clonotype: At one boundary the junction diverges from the germline segment, which might be a read error. The chain links TRBV20-1 to TRBJ2-1, with TRBD1 as a possible D gene (5 bases). The germline V gene has CDR1 DFQATT and CDR2 SNEGSKA (reference sequence). The CDR3 length is 15 residues. CDR3 coding DNA: TGCAGTGTTAGTGACGCAGGGCGAGTTTACAATGAGCAGTCCTTC. This gives the protein CSVSDAGRVYNEQSF.

In regard to this clonotype: A read error may produce the germline difference seen at one junction end. This sequence joins TRBV6-5 and TRBJ2-1; no clear D. Germline CDR1 reads MNHEY; CDR2 reads SVGAGI. This CDR3 is 14 amino acids long. The CDR3 sequence is CVSSYSGVGYEQFF. The CDR3 DNA reads TGTGTCAGCAGTTACAGTGGGGTGGGATATGAGCAGTTCTTC.

As concerns this clonotype: In this CDR3 the conserved last residue, phenylalanine or tryptophan, is missing, so a read error is likely. The rearrangement uses TRBV29-1 and TRBJ1-1, with D maybe TRBD1 (6 bases). The CDR3 extends over 14 amino acids. CDR1 and CDR2 from the germline V gene are SQVTM and ANQGSEA. The CDR3 here is CSVSWGGVKTEAFL. In nucleotides, the CDR3 is TGCAGCGTTTCCTGGGGGGGCGTGAAGACTGAAGCTTTCCTT.

About this clonotype: One end of the junction is discordant with germline, which a read error may explain. The rearrangement links TRBV20-1 to TRBJ1-4; the D gene is possibly TRBD1 (5 bases). This CDR3 region has 19 residues. Germline assignment: CDR1 DFQATT and CDR2 SNEGSKA (reference sequence). The CDR3 DNA follows: TGCAGTGCTAGACTTGGGGAGCCCGGGGGGGGTGCAACTAATGAAAAGCTGTTTTTT. Translation gives CSARLGEPGGGATNEKLFF.

The gene calls are TRBV7-9 and TRBJ1-1; 12 nucleotides line up with TRBD1. The CDR3 spans 17 residues. J lost 3 bases, V lost 6 bases, and 11 bases had no gene match. Germline-derived CDR1 and CDR2 are SEHNR and FQNEAQ (reference sequence). Here the CDR3 reads CASRHEPGQGADTEAFF. Here the CDR3 DNA reads TGTGCCAGCAGACACGAGCCGGGACAGGGGGCTGACACTGAAGCTTTCTTT.

This clonotype was seen a handful of times. This rearrangement joins TRBV6-5 to TRBJ1-5; maybe TRBD1 (6 bases). The CDR3 runs to 12 residues. From germline, CDR1 is MNHEY and CDR2 SVGAGI. CDR3: CVNRTGSQPQHF. The DNA for the CDR3 is TGTGTCAACCGAACAGGGTCACAGCCCCAGCATTTT.

Remarks on this clonotype: This clone may be a read error of a much larger clone one base away. The chain uses TRBV4-3 and TRBJ2-1; TRBD2 aligns across 11 bases. Germline V gene lookup returns CDR1 LGHNA and CDR2 YSLEER. CDR3 length: 15 amino acids. Germline trimming cut 4 bases from V and 11 bases from J; bases unmatched to any gene: 10. CDR3 sequence (DNA): TGCGCCAGCAGCCTAGCGGGAGGGCCGGAGTATCAGCAGTTCTTC. It is translated as CASSLAGGPEYQQFF.

In its sample, this clonotype was seen a few times. A much larger clonotype is one base distant, so this may be a read error. This sequence joins TRBV20-1 and TRBJ2-1, with 8 bases matching TRBD2. CDR3 length equals 14 residues. CDR1 and CDR2 from the germline V gene are DFQATT and SNEGSKA (reference sequence). Germline trimming cut 3 bases from V and 7 bases from J; bases unmatched to any gene: 8. In DNA form, the CDR3 reads TGCAGTGCTAGTAAGCAGCGGGGGTCTAATGAGCAGTTCTTC. Translating it yields CSASKQRGSNEQFF.

For this clonotype: Sequence at one end of the junction differs from germline and may be a read error. V and J are TRBV12-3 or TRBV12-4 and TRBJ2-6; 7 bases fit TRBD2. This CDR3 contains 18 residues. The DNA for the CDR3 is TGTGCCAGCACCCCTAATACGGGGGGATCTACTGGGGTCAACGTCCTGACTTTC. Amino acid sequence: CASTPNTGGSTGVNVLTF.

This clonotype was observed many times. The chain joins TRBV20-1 to TRBJ1-2, with a weak D call TRBD1 (5 bases). The CDR3 runs to 15 residues. Germline CDR1 DFQATT, CDR2 SNEGSKA (reference sequence). Trimming left V 0 bases short and J 2 bases short, with 13 bases between. CDR3 region: CSARDPLGVNYGYTF. CDR3 sequence (DNA): TGCAGTGCTAGAGATCCACTAGGGGTGAACTATGGCTACACCTTC.

This clonotype was detected a few times. The J gene is TRBJ1-6, the V gene TRBV27; D is perhaps TRBD1 (6 bases). The CDR3 runs to 18 residues. Trimming removed 4 bases at V and 0 bases at J, with 16 bases between. Looked up from germline, CDR1 is MNHEY and CDR2 is SMNVEV (reference sequence). CDR3 DNA: TGTGCCAGCAGTTCCCAGACAGGATGGAGCTCCTATAATTCACCCCTCCACTTT. Its translation: CASSSQTGWSSYNSPLHF.

Regarding this clonotype: The junction departs from germline at one end; a sequencing error may be responsible. J is TRBJ1-2 and V is TRBV20-1; D not resolved. This CDR3 region has 13 residues. The germline V gene has CDR1 DFQATT and CDR2 SNEGSKA (reference sequence). The DNA of the CDR3 is TGCATTGCTATTGACCAGCGCAGCTATGGTTACACCTTC. Amino acids: CIAIDQRSYGYTF.

For this clonotype: One end of the junction is discordant with germline, which a read error may explain. The J gene is TRBJ1-1, the V gene TRBV11-1, with D possibly being TRBD1 (5 bases). The germline V gene has CDR1 SGHAT and CDR2 FQDESV (reference sequence). This CDR3 contains 13 residues. The CDR3 protein is CTSSRDRNTGAFF. In nucleotides, the CDR3 is TGTACCAGCAGCAGGGACCGCAACACTGGAGCTTTCTTT.

The chain is built from TRBV6-1 and TRBJ2-5; D is undetermined. This CDR3 region has 13 residues. The ends were cut back, 3 bases at V and 3 bases at J, with 8 bases in the middle. CDR1 is MNHNS and CDR2 is SASEGT in the germline V gene. The DNA for the CDR3 is TGTGCCAGCAGTGAGCACAGAGAAGAGACCCAGTACTTC. It is translated as CASSEHREETQYF.

As regards this clonotype: This may stem from a read error, because a much larger clone lies one nucleotide away. The chain carries TRBV20-1 and TRBJ2-1; D remains ambiguous. The V gene's germline CDR1 is DFQATT and CDR2 SNEGSKA (reference sequence). The CDR3 is 11 residues long. CDR3 sequence (DNA): TGCAGAGCTCCTTACACGGGTGAGCAGTTCTTC. Translating it yields CRAPYTGEQFF.